This is a list of T cell receptor beta chains from one sample in a study of T cell responses to AZD1222 COVID-19 vaccine. Clones were sequenced by immunoSEQ multiplex PCR, and TCRdb holds only the in-frame ones, with some missing. The table lists 120,000 or so clones, about nine tenths of them singletons. Sequencing was performed on peripheral blood, taken on day 0 of AZD1222 vaccination. All receptors derive from an adult in good health. Both conserved end residues are part of each CDR3. Each record gives: J gene, clone size, V gene, D gene, CDR3 protein, CDR3 DNA. D genes are given only for firm matches. Part of the rows lack a size; the others show once, few, many or a class for expanded clones.

TRBJ1-3 . TRBV6-2/TRBV6-3 TRBD1 CASSATGDGNTIYF TGTGCCAGCAGTGCGACAGGGGACGGAAACACCATATATTTT
TRBJ2-1 . TRBV5-4 . CASSTGIDNEQFF TGTGCCAGCAGCACGGGGATAGACAATGAGCAGTTCTTC
TRBJ1-5 . TRBV18 . CASSPGGPDQPQHF TGTGCCAGCTCACCGGGGGGGCCCGATCAGCCCCAGCATTTT
TRBJ1-2 once TRBV7-8 TRBD1 CASSLNRGLDYGYTF TGTGCCAGCAGCTTAAACAGGGGGCTGGACTATGGCTACACCTTC
TRBJ1-5 . TRBV2 . CASSDRRGRESNQPQHF TGTGCCAGCAGTGACCGCAGGGGAAGAGAGAGCAATCAGCCCCAGCATTTT
TRBJ2-1 . TRBV19 . CASSRPQGSVYNEQFF TGTGCCAGTAGTAGGCCCCAGGGGTCCGTATACAATGAGCAGTTCTTC
TRBJ1-4 . TRBV6-4 . CASSGDRPNEKLFF TGTGCCAGCAGCGGCGATAGGCCTAATGAAAAACTGTTTTTT
TRBJ1-4 . TRBV2 TRBD1 CASSGDRGNEKLFF TGTGCCAGCAGTGGGGACAGGGGAAATGAAAAACTGTTTTTT
TRBJ1-2 . TRBV30 . CAWSRISGYTF TGTGCCTGGAGCCGGATAAGTGGCTACACCTTC
TRBJ2-7 once TRBV28 . CASSSVGYEQYF TGTGCCAGCAGTTCGGTAGGCTACGAGCAGTACTTC
TRBJ2-3 . TRBV5-1 TRBD2 CASSVSGRFADTQYF TGCGCCAGCAGCGTTAGCGGGAGGTTTGCAGATACGCAGTATTTT
TRBJ2-3 . TRBV24-1 . CATSERGHLPTDTQYF TGTGCCACCAGTGAGCGTGGACACCTCCCCACAGATACGCAGTATTTT
TRBJ2-7 . TRBV6-2/TRBV6-3 TRBD2 CASSLQRGDSYEQYF TGTGCCAGCAGTTTACAGCGGGGTGACTCCTACGAGCAGTACTTC
TRBJ2-7 few TRBV5-6 . CASSLGPARSAEQYF TGTGCCAGCAGCTTGGGGCCTGCCAGAAGTGCCGAGCAGTACTTC
TRBJ1-5 . TRBV4-1 . CASSQESGTGNQPQHF TGCGCCAGCAGCCAAGAATCTGGGACGGGCAATCAGCCCCAGCATTTT
TRBJ2-1 . TRBV28 . CASSARNEQFF TGTGCCAGCAGCGCACGGAATGAGCAGTTCTTC
TRBJ2-1 . TRBV5-5 TRBD1 CASSLQGASYNEQFF TGTGCCAGCAGCTTACAGGGGGCATCCTACAATGAGCAGTTCTTC
TRBJ2-2 . TRBV9 . CASSGQVVGELFF TGTGCCAGCAGCGGACAGGTTGTCGGGGAGCTGTTTTTT
TRBJ1-2 . TRBV7-2 . CASSLFSRGHYGYTF TGTGCCAGCAGCTTATTTTCCAGGGGCCACTATGGCTACACCTTC
TRBJ2-7 . TRBV9 . CASSIDSSYEQYF TGTGCCAGCAGCATCGACAGTTCCTACGAGCAGTACTTC
TRBJ2-5 . TRBV4-1 TRBD1 CASSLRDSQETQYF TGCGCCAGCAGCCTACGGGACAGTCAAGAGACCCAGTACTTC
TRBJ2-7 . TRBV19 . CASSIARESSYEQYF TGTGCCAGTAGTATAGCCAGGGAGAGCTCCTACGAGCAGTACTTC
TRBJ2-3 . TRBV15 TRBD2 CATSRGVGLGTSTDTQYF TGTGCCACCAGCAGAGGAGTTGGACTAGGGACTAGCACAGATACGCAGTATTTT
TRBJ2-7 . TRBV7-8 . CASSPQRVVYF TGTGCCAGCAGCCCCCAGCGGGTCGTGTACTTC
TRBJ2-7 . TRBV19 . CASSITASYEQYF TGTGCCAGTAGTATAACCGCTTCCTACGAGCAGTACTTC
TRBJ1-5 . TRBV19 . CASSKRMSGALGNQPQHF TGTGCCAGTAGTAAACGAATGTCGGGGGCGCTCGGCAATCAGCCCCAGCATTTT
TRBJ1-5 few TRBV9 . CASSVGLGNQPQHF TGTGCCAGCAGCGTAGGGTTAGGGAATCAGCCCCAGCATTTT
TRBJ1-2 . TRBV27 TRBD1 CASSFPGTAYGYTF TGTGCCAGCAGTTTCCCCGGGACAGCTTATGGCTACACCTTC
TRBJ2-5 . TRBV19 TRBD1 CASSIDWTGGGQYF TGTGCCAGTAGTATAGATTGGACAGGGGGCGGCCAGTACTTC
TRBJ2-7 . TRBV18 . CASSPYSDSSYEQYF TGTGCCAGCTCACCCTACAGTGATAGCTCCTACGAGCAGTACTTC
TRBJ2-7 . TRBV6-2/TRBV6-3 . CASSFSDGYSYEQYF TGTGCCAGCAGTTTCTCGGACGGGTACTCCTACGAGCAGTACTTC
TRBJ1-1 . TRBV2 TRBD1 CARGTGNRYTEAFF TGTGCCAGGGGGACAGGGAATCGGTACACTGAAGCTTTCTTT
TRBJ1-2 . TRBV6-9 . CARIGFFCGYTF TGTGCCAGGATAGGGTTTTTTTGCGGCTACACCTTC
TRBJ2-2 once TRBV10-3 . CASGTETAGELFF TGTGCCAGCGGGACAGAGACAGCCGGGGAGCTGTTTTTT
TRBJ1-2 . TRBV6-2/TRBV6-3 . CASSRTGHRGYTF TGTGCCAGCAGCCGAACGGGACATCGGGGCTACACCTTC
TRBJ2-7 . TRBV27 TRBD2 CASSSLRESYEQYF TGTGCCAGCAGTTCGTTGCGGGAGAGTTACGAGCAGTACTTC
TRBJ1-4 . TRBV28 . CASSPLGTATNEKLFF TGTGCCAGCAGTCCCCTAGGGACCGCAACTAATGAAAAACTGTTTTTT
TRBJ1-1 . TRBV11-2 TRBD1 CASSPRQGKENTEAFF TGTGCCAGCAGCCCACGACAGGGAAAGGAGAACACTGAAGCTTTCTTT
TRBJ2-7 . TRBV28 TRBD2 CATSSGPSYEQYF TGTGCCACCTCTAGCGGCCCATCCTACGAGCAGTACTTC
TRBJ2-2 . TRBV19 . CASSGSGEAGTGELFF TGTGCCAGTAGTGGTAGCGGAGAAGCGGGCACCGGGGAGCTGTTTTTT
TRBJ2-7 . TRBV14 TRBD1 CASSPHGQGKMYEQYF TGTGCCAGCAGCCCACACGGACAGGGGAAGATGTACGAGCAGTACTTC